This TCR beta chain was captured in a study of identical twins (dated by TCRdb to about 2016). As for the study more broadly: To test whether fetal clonotypes persist, the study used deep sequencing on TCR alpha and beta repertoires from monozygotic twins, unrelated adults of various ages, and cord blood. Replicate twin experiments were performed at different times using different library preparation protocols to rule out contamination. On the study overall, not on this receptor specifically: Because the same donors could not be followed over many years, conclusions were based on cross-sectional statistical analysis. Out-of-frame TCR alpha sharing in monozygotic twins was systematically underestimated by recombination models, whereas sharing between unrelated individuals was in agreement with the recombination models. The excess sharing between twins in beta out-of-frame sequences was weaker because fewer shared sequences reduced the signal-to-noise ratio. Abundant cord blood beta clonotypes had fewer insertions, young adult naive repertoires showed a similar but weaker trend, and memory repertoires showed no such trend. Invariant T cells such as MAIT and iNKT could partly confound zero-insertion analyses, although diverse VJ usage argued against such confounding for most clonotypes. Compared with coincidental sharing between unrelated individuals, an excess of low generation-probability sequences was observed among out-of-frame TCR alpha sequences shared between twins.

Every donor in the study was a healthy Caucasian. The twin cohort consisted of three pairs of female monozygotic twins, all aged about 18 to 29 years. Positive isolation kits from Invitrogen were used to isolate CD4+ and CD8+ T cell populations. Including the terminal cysteine and phenylalanine, the CDR3 comprises 14 residues. The read is trimmed to its CDR3 DNA, 42 bases read in frame from base 1. Trimming takes 4 bases off V and 3 bases off J; junction bases not matched to a gene: 4. CDR1 and CDR2 are read off the germline V gene (reference sequence) as LNHDA and SQIVND. The library was generated by 5' RACE. The instrument given in TCRdb is Illumina HiSeq 2000. Template switching introduced a universal primer binding site; the final cDNA contained a unique molecular identifier, enabling accurate counting of TCR cDNA molecules. Specific primers in the conserved constant-segment region were used to synthesize first-strand cDNA for the TCR alpha and beta chains. To control for contamination, every cDNA library carried two barcodes: a SMART-Mk sample barcode plus Illumina barcodes. TruSeq adapter sequences, together with Illumina sample barcodes, were added in two successive PCR steps. The Illumina HiSeq platform was used with custom primers to sequence TCR alpha and beta cDNA libraries. Per the authors' processing: Unique molecular identifiers were extracted from raw reads with MiGEC, and CDR3 positions were determined with MiXCR. Recombination models were inferred per individual with the repgenHMM and IGoR tools using an EM algorithm. Shared clonotypes were analyzed with the tcR package in R, and sharing was normalized by the product of cloneset sizes. To study raw recombination free of thymic and clonal selection effects, out-of-frame nonproductive sequences were analyzed. TCRdb ran its own pipeline on the public reads, namely fastp trimming at Q25 and MiXCR clone calling, and kept in-frame beta chains. Identical CDR3 protein sequences are pooled into one entry, listed with their most common genes and DNA. In this record, the V and J calls reflect TCRdb's handling and not the investigators' own analysis. This sample comprises hundreds of thousands of distinct CDR3 sequences, approximately 7.8% of them detected only once. The top ten clonotypes cover under 6.5% of the sample.

Notes on this clonotype: It lacks a known antigen. It has no much larger one-base neighbor in the sample; base qualities were not kept.

The same specimen was also included in a second study, on yellow fever vaccine responses in identical twins. The other study reports the following: According to the authors, in identical twins the way T cells responded to vaccination appeared partly convergent and partly personalized. The study precisely tracked vaccine-responding T cell clones in identical twins.

This receptor chain uses TRBV19 and TRBJ2-3; TRBD2 aligns with 7 central bases. The clonotype originates from a woman aged 18-29 years in good health. Material for sequencing was CD8+ T cells sorted from blood. The DNA sequence follows: TGTGCCAGTAGTACCGGACTAGTAACAGATACGCAGTATTTT. It translates to CASSTGLVTDTQYF.